The next 26 T cell receptor beta chains were all read from a single sample in a study of cytomegalovirus exposure and HLA in healthy donors. The PCR was carried out with 60 Vbeta primers and 13 Jbeta primers. Some clones are missing from TCRdb's copy, which holds only in-frame ones; the method was immunoSEQ multiplex PCR. The sample yields 150,000 or so clones, about 83% seen once. Sample: PBMCs. The receptors stem from a man aged 40-50 years in good health and CMV-seropositive.

J is TRBJ2-1 and V is TRBV11-3; no clear D. Germline loops: CDR1 SGHNT, CDR2 YENEEA. Trimming cost V 0 bases and J 1 base, with 7 bases left between them. The CDR3 runs 15 residues. CDR3 protein: CASSLDRRSYNEQFF. CDR3 nucleotides: TGTGCCAGCAGCTTAGATAGGCGGTCCTACAATGAGCAGTTCTTC.

The rearrangement links TRBV29-1 to TRBJ2-2; TRBD2 matches 15 bases. The germline V gene has CDR1 SQVTM and CDR2 ANQGSEA. This CDR3 contains 14 residues. The trim removed 6 bases at V and 5 bases at J, leaving 1 base unmatched. In nucleotides, the CDR3 is TGCAGCGTCGGGACTAGCGGGAGGACCGGGGAGCTGTTTTTT. Translating gives CSVGTSGRTGELFF.

The chain couples TRBV6-6 to TRBJ2-7; TRBD2 matches at 8 bases. The germline V gene encodes CDR1 MNHNY and CDR2 SVGAGI (reference sequence). Trimming took 2 bases from V and 5 from J; bases not matched to a gene: 8. The CDR3 is 15 residues long. The CDR3: CASSYGAGAVHEQYF. In nucleotides, the CDR3 is TGTGCCAGCAGTTACGGAGCGGGAGCAGTCCACGAGCAGTACTTC.

The chain joins TRBV5-1 to TRBJ2-2, with 9 nucleotides matching TRBD1. CDR1 is SGHRS, CDR2 YFSETQ, per germline. The CDR3 has 15 amino acids. V trimming: 3 bases; J trimming: 5 bases; junction bases outside the gene matches: 5. The CDR3 region is CASSSLQGATGELFF. The CDR3, as DNA: TGCGCCAGCAGCTCCCTACAGGGGGCAACCGGGGAGCTGTTTTTT.

The rearrangement links TRBV7-2 to TRBJ2-7; 8 bases map to TRBD2. Germline V CDR1 and CDR2: SGHTA, FQGNSA. The CDR3 consists of 16 residues. V gave up 6 bases and J gave up 7 bases; unmatched junction bases: 17. This CDR3 reads CASRAEAFWLAGEQYF. As DNA, the CDR3 is TGTGCCAGCAGGGCTGAGGCGTTTTGGCTAGCGGGTGAGCAGTACTTC.

The chain uses TRBV18 and TRBJ2-3; no clear D. CDR3 length: 15 amino acids. The germline V gene encodes CDR1 KGHSH and CDR2 LQKENI. The V and J ends lost 4 bases and 4 bases respectively, with 15 bases between them. Written as DNA, the CDR3 is TGTGCCAGCTCACTACAGAACCCCTCAGCAGATACGCAGTATTTT. It specifies CASSLQNPSADTQYF.

The chain recombines TRBV5-6 with TRBJ2-3, with 7 bases matching TRBD1. The V gene's germline CDR1 is SGHDT and CDR2 YYEEEE. Trimming cost V 3 bases and J 3 bases; bases outside gene matches: 10. The CDR3 spans 16 residues. In DNA, the CDR3 is TGTGCCAGCAGCTACCCAGGGGGAGACACTACAGATACGCAGTATTTT. Translated: CASSYPGGDTTDTQYF.

The V call is TRBV19, the J call TRBJ1-1; the D is unclear. The germline CDR1 and CDR2 sequences are LNHDA and SQIVND (reference sequence). The CDR3 totals 14 residues. Trimming shortened V by 6 bases and J by 3 bases, and 14 bases separated the two germline ends. CDR3 DNA sequence: TGTGCCAGTAGAGCAGGAGGAGTGTACACTGAAGCTTTCTTT. Translated, it gives CASRAGGVYTEAFF.

This clone turned up a few times. This chain links TRBV2 with TRBJ2-5, with TRBD1 as a possible D gene (6 bases). V was pared by 6 bases and J by 5 bases, with 25 bases between. CDR3 length equals 17 residues. CDR1 and CDR2 from the germline V gene are SNHLY and FYNNEI. CDR3 DNA: TGTGCCAGCAGAGGTGGCAGGGGAAGACCAGTGGGGGAGACCCAGTACTTC. Its translation is CASRGGRGRPVGETQYF.

In this sample, this clone turned up once. The chain combines TRBV12-1 with TRBJ1-1. TRBV12-1 is a pseudogene. There are 15 residues in the CDR3. CDR3 bases: TGTGCCAGCAGGCATCAAGGGGAGGCGAACACTGAAGCTTTCTTT. This codes for CASRHQGEANTEAFF.

This chain connects TRBV5-1 to TRBJ2-2; a weak D match, TRBD1 (5 bases). Trimming pared 0 bases from V and 7 bases from J, leaving 13 bases between. The CDR3 totals 15 residues. Looked up from germline, CDR1 is SGHRS and CDR2 is YFSETQ. The CDR3 is CASSLESGLHGELFF. Written as DNA, the CDR3 is TGCGCCAGCAGCTTGGAATCAGGGCTACACGGGGAGCTGTTTTTT. Drawing the rest from reference TRBV5-1 and TRBJ2-2, the complete variable domain is KAGVTQTPRYLIKTRGQQVTLSCSPISGHRSVSWYQQTPGQGLQFLFEYFSETQRNKGNFPGRFSGRQFSNSRSEMNVSTLELGDSALYLCASSLESGLHGELFFGEGSRLTVL.

V is TRBV5-4 and J is TRBJ1-2, with 12 bases matching TRBD1. Germline loops: CDR1 SGHNT, CDR2 YYREEE (reference sequence). Germline trimming cut 2 bases from V and 2 bases from J; bases unmatched to any gene: 1. The CDR3 has 15 amino acids. The CDR3 DNA sequence: TGTGCCAGCAGCTTCGGGACAGGGGGCAACTATGGCTACACCTTC. It is translated as CASSFGTGGNYGYTF.

The chain has TRBV21-1 and TRBJ1-1. TRBV21-1 represents a pseudogene. This CDR3 is built from 13 residues. The CDR3 sequence: CAEPRGRNTEAFF. Written as DNA, the CDR3 is TGTGCTGAACCCCGGGGTCGGAACACTGAAGCTTTCTTT.

The chain is built from TRBV28 and TRBJ1-1; TRBD1 might be the D (5 bases). This CDR3 spans 16 amino acids. Trimming cost V 8 bases and J 0 bases, with 19 bases left between them. CDR1 MDHEN and CDR2 SYDVKM come from the germline V gene. The CDR3: CASGLDRASMNTEAFF. The CDR3 nucleotides read TGTGCCAGCGGCCTAGACAGAGCGTCCATGAACACTGAAGCTTTCTTT.

This chain joins TRBV5-5 and TRBJ1-3; D may be TRBD1 (6 bases). V was cut by 1 base and J by 1 base, with 15 bases left in between. Germline CDR1 SGHKS, CDR2 YYEKEE (reference sequence). This CDR3 has 17 amino acids. CDR3 bases: TGTGCCAGCAGCTTGACCCCAACAGGGCTTTCTGGAAACACCATATATTTT. Translation: CASSLTPTGLSGNTIYF.

This clone has just a few counts. This sequence joins TRBV15 and TRBJ1-2; D unclear. V was trimmed by 0 bases and J by 10 bases, leaving 15 bases between them. In germline, CDR1 is LNHNV, CDR2 YYDKDF (reference sequence). This CDR3 is built from 14 residues. In DNA, the CDR3 is TGTGCCACCAGCAGAGATGGTTATCTTCAGGACTACACCTTC. Encoded protein: CATSRDGYLQDYTF.

The chain links TRBV6-1 to TRBJ1-5; D is possibly TRBD1 (6 bases). Per germline, CDR1 MNHNS and CDR2 SASEGT. Trimming removed 8 bases at V and 6 bases at J, with 11 bases between. This CDR3 spans 12 amino acids. In DNA form, the CDR3 reads TGTGCCAGCGGAACAGGGACTCAGCCCCAGCATTTT. It is translated as CASGTGTQPQHF.

The gene calls are TRBV9 and TRBJ2-3, with D maybe TRBD2 (6 bases). V lost 0 bases and J 2 bases, leaving 7 bases between the germline ends. The CDR3 has 14 amino acids. Per the germline V gene, CDR1 is SGDLS and CDR2 is YYNGEE. The CDR3 nucleotides read TGTGCCAGCAGCGTAGTAGCGGCCACAGATACGCAGTATTTT. Translated, it gives CASSVVAATDTQYF.

This sequence joins TRBV7-9 and TRBJ2-3; D not certain. Germline V lookup: CDR1 SEHNR, CDR2 FQNEAQ (reference sequence). The CDR3 spans 16 residues. V was pared by 1 base and J by 1 base, with 12 bases between. The CDR3 spells CASSLERRFGTDTQYF. The CDR3 nucleotides are TGTGCCAGCAGCTTAGAGCGTCGGTTTGGCACAGATACGCAGTATTTT.

The V and J genes are TRBV19 and TRBJ2-2; 7 bases fit TRBD2. J gave up 1 base and V 5 bases, and 7 bases lay outside the gene matches. This CDR3 comprises 16 residues. Germline lookup yields CDR1 LNHDA and CDR2 SQIVND (reference sequence). The CDR3 DNA is TGTGCCAGTAGTGCGGGGGACCGAGTGAACACCGGGGAGCTGTTTTTT. Protein: CASSAGDRVNTGELFF.

This rearrangement joins TRBV19 to TRBJ1-1; D remains unclear. Deletions cut 0 bases from V and 5 bases from J, with 4 bases between. Germline CDR1 and CDR2: LNHDA and SQIVND (reference sequence). The CDR3 loop spans 12 amino acids. The CDR3 here is CASSIDLTEAFF. In nucleotides, the CDR3 is TGTGCCAGTAGTATAGATCTTACTGAAGCTTTCTTT.

The rearrangement joins TRBV11-3 to TRBJ2-1; 13 bases map to TRBD2. The CDR3 has 17 residues. The germline CDR1 and CDR2 sequences are SGHNT and YENEEA. V trimming: 0 bases; J trimming: 7 bases; junction bases outside the gene matches: 6. CDR3 in amino acids: CASSLDLGLAGINEQFF. The CDR3 region has the DNA TGTGCCAGCAGCTTAGATCTGGGACTAGCGGGGATTAATGAGCAGTTCTTC. Filled out from reference TRBV11-3 and TRBJ2-1, the complete variable domain reads EAGVVQSPRYKIIEKKQPVAFWCNPISGHNTLYWYLQNLGQGPELLIRYENEEAVDDSQLPKDRFSAERLKGVDSTLKIQPAELGDSAVYLCASSLDLGLAGINEQFFGPGTRLTVL.

This chain connects TRBV19 to TRBJ2-6; 8 bases align to TRBD1. Germline values: CDR1 LNHDA, CDR2 SQIVND (reference sequence). V trimming: 4 bases; J trimming: 0 bases; junction bases outside the gene matches: 8. The CDR3 runs 18 residues. CDR3 nucleotide sequence: TGTGCCAGTAGTACCCGGACAGGGCTGACCTCTGGGGCCAACGTCCTGACTTTC. Encoded protein: CASSTRTGLTSGANVLTF.

This chain uses TRBV27 with TRBJ2-7; 12 bases agree with TRBD2. The CDR3 is made up of 16 amino acids. Germline CDR1 MNHEY, CDR2 SMNVEV (reference sequence). V dropped 0 bases and J dropped 4; count of bases not matched to a gene: 4. The CDR3 here is CASSLSTGTSGYEQYF. DNA of the CDR3: TGTGCCAGCAGTTTATCGACAGGGACTAGCGGGTACGAGCAGTACTTC.

The count of this clone is one. The chain has TRBV19 and TRBJ2-7; D not certain. The germline gives CDR1 LNHDA, CDR2 SQIVND (reference sequence). Trimming took off 3 bases at V and 3 bases at J, with 9 bases between the two ends. This CDR3 contains 13 residues. The CDR3 DNA reads as TGTGCCAGTAGTATGGGCGTTAACTACGAGCAGTACTTC. Amino acids: CASSMGVNYEQYF.

The chain has TRBV6-1 and TRBJ2-5, with 7 bases matching TRBD1. The DNA end is more similar to TRBJ2-7, so the J call may be wrong. Germline V gene sequence: CDR1 MNHNS, CDR2 SASEGT. This CDR3 contains 14 residues. The CDR3 loop reads CASSSDRNSYEQYF. The CDR3 DNA is TGTGCCAGCAGTTCGGACAGGAATTCCTACGAGCAGTACTTC.